These 18 T cell receptor beta chains came from one sample sequenced in a study of shared clonotypes between healthy human individuals. TCRdb's table, derived via immunoSEQ multiplex PCR, lists solely in-frame clones and lacks some. The sample includes some 550,000 clones, more than 95% of them seen just once. The sequencing input was naive CD4+ T cells sorted from blood. Subset in this sample: CD45RA+ positively selected. The receptors here all came from a woman aged 25-40 years in good health.

The CDR3 sequence: CAISGSGETQYF. CDR3 bases: TGTGCCATCAGTGGTAGTGGGGAGACCCAGTACTTC. The rearrangement links TRBV10-3 to TRBJ2-5; D uncertain. The CDR3 has 12 amino acids. Deletions cut 4 bases from V and 5 bases from J, with 8 bases between. Germline V gives CDR1 ENHRY, CDR2 SYGVKD.

The chain links TRBV5-1 to TRBJ1-1, with 10 bases lining up with TRBD1. The CDR3 consists of 17 residues. Germline V gene data show CDR1 as SGHRS and CDR2 as YFSETQ. The trim removed 5 bases at V and 0 bases at J, leaving 10 bases unmatched. The CDR3, as DNA: TGCGCCAGCAGAGTTTCCGGGACAGGGGAGGTGAACACTGAAGCTTTCTTT. Translation: CASRVSGTGEVNTEAFF.

The chain couples TRBV27 to TRBJ2-2; maybe TRBD1 (5 bases). Germline V gene data show CDR1 as MNHEY and CDR2 as SMNVEV (reference sequence). CDR3 length equals 14 residues. V shed 5 bases and J shed 3 bases, with 10 bases lying between them. CDR3 nucleotides: TGTGCCAGCAGTCTCGGACATTACACCGGGGAGCTGTTTTTT. Its protein is CASSLGHYTGELFF.

This clone was detected once. The chain joins TRBV28 to TRBJ1-3; 9 nucleotides align to TRBD1. Germline loops: CDR1 MDHEN, CDR2 SYDVKM. V trimming: 6 bases; J trimming: 2 bases; junction bases outside the gene matches: 8. The CDR3 spans 16 residues. CDR3: CASRSGQGTPGNTIYF. The CDR3, as DNA: TGTGCCAGCAGGTCGGGACAGGGAACCCCTGGAAACACCATATATTTT.

This clone was counted a single time. The genes are TRBV5-5 and TRBJ2-7; D gene unclear. The germline CDR1 and CDR2 sequences are SGHKS and YYEKEE (reference sequence). V lost 6 bases and J lost 5, with 9 bases in between. The CDR3 runs to 11 residues. The chain's CDR3 is CASKTSDEQYF. The CDR3 DNA follows: TGTGCCAGCAAAACGTCAGACGAGCAGTACTTC.

The chain uses TRBV28 and TRBJ1-5; the D gene is possibly TRBD1 (5 bases). Trimming pared 7 bases from V and 7 bases from J, leaving 20 bases between. CDR1 is MDHEN, CDR2 SYDVKM, per germline. The CDR3 runs to 15 residues. CDR3 protein: CASTLATALWQPQHF. CDR3 coding DNA: TGTGCCAGCACCCTTGCGACAGCCCTTTGGCAGCCCCAGCATTTT.

This chain joins TRBV5-4 and TRBJ2-5, with D tentatively TRBD1 (6 bases). The V gene's germline CDR1 is SGHNT and CDR2 YYREEE (reference sequence). The CDR3 consists of 15 residues. With 1 base removed from V and 1 base from J, the gap between germline ends came to 11 bases. The CDR3 spells CASSLIGRGQETQYF. The CDR3 DNA reads as TGTGCCAGCAGCTTGATAGGCAGGGGCCAAGAGACCCAGTACTTC.

The CDR3 is CASGGLLSSYEQYF. The CDR3 DNA follows: TGTGCCAGCGGAGGACTCCTGAGCTCCTACGAGCAGTACTTC. This chain joins TRBV2 and TRBJ2-7; D perhaps matches TRBD2 (5 bases). Per germline, CDR1 SNHLY and CDR2 FYNNEI. The CDR3 loop spans 14 amino acids. Trimming took 8 bases from V and 0 from J, leaving 14 bases between them. Complete variable domain (other parts from reference TRBV2 and TRBJ2-7): EPEVTQTPSHQVTQMGQEVILRCVPISNHLYFYWYRQILGQKVEFLVSFYNNEISEKSEIFDDQFSVERPDGSNFTLKIRSTKLEDSAMYFCASGGLLSSYEQYFGPGTRLTVT.

With respect to this clone: The same CDR3 can be traced to other DNA sequences in this sample. The rearrangement joins TRBV7-9 to TRBJ2-7, with D possibly being TRBD1 (6 bases). Looked up from germline, CDR1 is SEHNR and CDR2 is FQNEAQ (reference sequence). The CDR3 consists of 12 residues. V was trimmed by 2 bases and J by 4 bases, leaving 6 bases between them. CDR3 bases: TGTGCCAGCAGCTTACAGGGGTACGAGCAGTACTTC. Its protein product is CASSLQGYEQYF.

On this clone: In the same sample, other DNA sequences code for this CDR3. The chain joins TRBV10-3 to TRBJ2-7; 10 bases are shared with TRBD1. Germline CDR1 reads ENHRY; CDR2 reads SYGVKD. V dropped 4 bases and J dropped 6; count of bases not matched to a gene: 3. This CDR3 has 13 residues. The CDR3 protein is CAISVTGGGEQYF. The CDR3 nucleotides read TGTGCCATCAGTGTGACAGGGGGCGGCGAGCAGTACTTC.

The chain combines TRBV7-9 with TRBJ2-7, with TRBD1 matching over 7 bases. The CDR3 extends over 15 amino acids. The V segment lost 5 bases and the J segment 1 base; nucleotides outside the gene matches: 8. Germline V gene lookup returns CDR1 SEHNR and CDR2 FQNEAQ (reference sequence). The CDR3 DNA follows: TGTGCCAGCAGCCTCGGGACAGCCCCATCCTACGAGCAGTACTTC. It specifies CASSLGTAPSYEQYF.

This clone was recorded only once. The genes are TRBV25-1 and TRBJ2-7; the D is unclear. The CDR3 totals 14 residues. In germline, CDR1 is MGHDK, CDR2 SYGVNS. Trimming shortened V by 3 bases and J by 2 bases, and 11 bases separated the two germline ends. The CDR3 region is CASSESYRPYEQYF. DNA for the CDR3: TGTGCCAGCAGTGAGTCTTACAGACCCTACGAGCAGTACTTC.

The rearrangement links TRBV2 to TRBJ1-2; D unresolved. This CDR3 has 13 amino acids. The V gene lost 2 bases and the J gene lost 7 bases, with 11 bases spanning the gap. From germline, CDR1 is SNHLY and CDR2 FYNNEI. CDR3 in DNA: TGTGCCAGCAGTGAATATGGCATGTCTGGCTACACCTTC. This codes for CASSEYGMSGYTF.

This clone has only one observation. The chain uses TRBV28 and TRBJ2-3; D remains unclear. The CDR3 length is 15 residues. V lost 5 bases and J 0 bases, leaving 12 bases between the germline ends. Germline V gene data show CDR1 as MDHEN and CDR2 as SYDVKM. The CDR3, as DNA: TGTGCCAGCAGTACTATGCCCTATAGCACAGATACGCAGTATTTT. It translates to CASSTMPYSTDTQYF.

The chain links TRBV7-8 to TRBJ2-1; 10 nucleotides align to TRBD2. Per germline, CDR1 SGHVS and CDR2 FQNEAQ. Unmatched junction bases numbered 13, after V lost 5 bases and J lost 0 bases. This CDR3 is 19 amino acids long. As DNA, the CDR3 is TGTGCCAGCAGCCACCGGGGACTAGCGCAACCAAGCTCCTACAATGAGCAGTTCTTC. It specifies CASSHRGLAQPSSYNEQFF.

V usage is TRBV18 and J usage is TRBJ2-1; D gene uncertain. Germline V gene sequence: CDR1 KGHSH, CDR2 LQKENI. Deletions cut 3 bases from V and 0 bases from J, with 12 bases between. This CDR3 spans 16 amino acids. The CDR3 bases are TGTGCCAGCTCACCCCCCACACCTAGCTCCTACAATGAGCAGTTCTTC. Its protein is CASSPPTPSSYNEQFF.

This chain joins TRBV4-1 and TRBJ1-1; tentatively, D is TRBD1 (5 bases). The ends were cut back, 1 base at V and 4 bases at J, with 16 bases in the middle. The germline CDR1 and CDR2 sequences are MGHRA and YSYEKL. The CDR3 runs to 16 residues. CDR3 DNA sequence: TGCGCCAGCAGCCAAGTCTTAGGGGCCAGCCTCACTGAAGCTTTCTTT. It encodes CASSQVLGASLTEAFF.

The chain joins TRBV27 to TRBJ1-2; D gene uncertain. This CDR3 comprises 15 residues. The V end lost 4 bases, the J end lost 1 base, and 13 bases lay between the germline ends. Germline CDR1 MNHEY, CDR2 SMNVEV (reference sequence). The CDR3 nucleotides are TGTGCCAGCAGTTCCCCGCGGGCAGGTAACTATGGCTACACCTTC. Translating gives CASSSPRAGNYGYTF.